This T cell receptor (beta chain) was captured in a study of cytotoxic CD8 clonotypes in ibrutinib-treated CLL. This CDR3 is built from 16 residues. CDR1 SGHNT and CDR2 YYREEE come from the germline V gene (reference sequence). The trim removed 7 bases at V and 6 bases at J, leaving 18 bases unmatched. Method: immunoSEQ multiplex PCR; TCRdb's copy keeps in-frame clones and lacks some. The data show 300,000 to 400,000 clones, over 60% seen once. This material consisted of PBMCs, taken after 36 months of ibrutinib treatment. J is TRBJ2-7 and V is TRBV5-4, with 8 bases that match TRBD1. The clonotype originates from a human donor with chronic lymphocytic leukemia. The DNA of the CDR3 is TGTGCCAGCGGGCCGCGGGGACAGGATCCCTTCCGCGAGCAGTACTTC. It encodes CASGPRGQDPFREQYF. Based on the CDR3 plus reference TRBV5-4 and TRBJ2-7, the full variable domain is ETGVTQSPTHLIKTRGQQVTLRCSSQSGHNTVSWYQQALGQGPQFIFQYYREEENGRGNFPPRFSGLQFPNYSSELNVNALELDDSALYLCASGPRGQDPFREQYFGPGTRLTVT.